This T cell receptor beta chain stems from a study of early T cells in non-severe SARS-CoV-2 infection. Study-level background: Unpaired chains resulted from sequencing bulk RNA of unsorted whole blood.

This clonotype was observed at least ten times. Germline V lookup: CDR1 DFQATT, CDR2 SNEGSKA (reference sequence). This CDR3 is 18 amino acids long. The V gene lost 1 base and the J gene lost 4 bases, with 23 bases spanning the gap. TCRdb called the 5' RACE reads again in MiXCR, with one record for every CDR3 protein. The data show fewer than 100,000 distinct CDR3 sequences, with approximately 9.1% seen just once and 4.8% held by the top ten. This clonotype originated in an adult who was a healthcare worker with PCR-confirmed SARS-CoV-2 infection or an uninfected control (not recorded which). The V call is TRBV20-1, the J call TRBJ2-4; possibly TRBD1 for D (5 bases). Sample: whole blood. The chain's CDR3 is CSARARTGHSPEKNIQYF. CDR3 in DNA: TGCAGTGCTAGAGCCCGAACAGGACACTCACCCGAGAAAAACATTCAGTACTTC.